This TCR beta chain was sequenced in a study of cytomegalovirus exposure and HLA in healthy donors. General study results and limits: Later analysis showed most CMV-associated TCR beta chains appearing HLA-restricted. The investigators catalogued 164 TCR beta chains as cytomegalovirus-associated. Among TCR sequences, most were rare, though some public TCRs appeared in many donors.

Vbeta (60) and Jbeta (13) primers were used in the PCR. Libraries were prepared by immunoSEQ multiplex PCR; TCRdb keeps only in-frame clonotypes and omits some of them. The sample yields 150,000 to 200,000 clones, around 81% seen once. This CDR3 contains 15 residues. V gave up 0 bases and J gave up 5 bases, with 14 bases separating them. The V gene's germline CDR1 is MNHEY and CDR2 SMNVEV (reference sequence). As for this clone: What it binds is unknown.

This clonotype was sampled from a woman aged 30 to 39 in good health and CMV-seropositive. The chain links TRBV27 to TRBJ2-7; the D gene is possibly TRBD2 (6 bases). Sequenced sample: PBMCs. The CDR3: CASSLSRVGGHEQYF. The CDR3 nucleotides are TGTGCCAGCAGTTTATCCAGGGTGGGAGGTCACGAGCAGTACTTC.